This T cell receptor (beta chain) was sequenced in a study of T cells in localized non-small cell lung cancer. Profiling relied on immunoSEQ multiplex PCR, and the TCRdb table lists in-frame clones only, not all of them. The table records about 82,000 clones, less than 85% of them present only once. CDR1 and CDR2 (germline): SGDLS, YYNGEE. The CDR3 totals 17 residues. The V end lost 4 bases, the J end lost 3 bases, and 22 bases lay between the germline ends. The source was PBMCs, collected before any cancer treatment. The chain links TRBV9 to TRBJ1-1; D possibly corresponds to TRBD1 (6 bases). This TCR was sampled from a man between 40 and 69 years old with stage II squamous cell lung carcinoma. CDR3 DNA: TGTGCCAGCAGCCCGACAATGGGGGGCAGGGGAGACACTGAAGCTTTCTTT. Its protein is CASSPTMGGRGDTEAFF.